The sequence of this T cell receptor beta chain was determined in a study of T cells expressing NK-cell markers. Looking at the study overall: Repertoires of TCR beta were obtained from T cells sorted as CD3+CD56+NKG2C+, CD3+CD56+NKG2C- and CD3+CD56-NKG2C+.

For this clonotype: Its antigen is unidentified.

This CDR3 comprises 14 residues. Germline CDR1 and CDR2: SGHAT and FQNNGV. cDNA encoding TCR beta was synthesized via 5'RACE template switching incorporating UMIs. TCRdb re-called the 5' RACE reads; every CDR3 protein appears as one record, without DNA. This table lists about 300,000 distinct CDR3 sequences. Whole-study results and caveats: Evidence did not settle whether expanded NKG2C+ T cell clones targeted HCMV. The dominant NKG2C+ clonotypes represented roughly 1.0-7.5% of CD8+ T cells in 6 or 7 donors.

The clonotype comes from a woman between 18 and 70 years old in good health. Sequenced input: blood T cells: a sorted CD56 or NKG2C T cell subset, CD4+ or CD8+ T cells, or bulk PBMC T cells (not recorded which). The chain carries TRBV11-2 and TRBJ2-7; TCRdb returns TRBD1, unconfirmable since there is no DNA. The CDR3 loop reads CASSLGGGGFEQYF. Supplemented by reference TRBV11-2 and TRBJ2-7, the full variable domain reads EAGVAQSPRYKIIEKRQSVAFWCNPISGHATLYWYQQILGQGPKLLIQFQNNGVVDDSQLPKDRFSAERLKGVDSTLKIQPAKLEDSAVYLCASSLGGGGFEQYFGPGTRLTVT.